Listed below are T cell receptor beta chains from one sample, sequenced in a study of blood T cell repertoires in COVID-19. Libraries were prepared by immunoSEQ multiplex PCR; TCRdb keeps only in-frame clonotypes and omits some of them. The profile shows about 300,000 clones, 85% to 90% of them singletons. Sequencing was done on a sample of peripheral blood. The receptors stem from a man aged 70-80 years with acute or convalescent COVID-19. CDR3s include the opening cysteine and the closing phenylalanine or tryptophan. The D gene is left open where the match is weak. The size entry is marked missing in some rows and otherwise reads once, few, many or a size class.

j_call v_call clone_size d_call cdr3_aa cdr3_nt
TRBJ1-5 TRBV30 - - CAWSAGGGQPQHF TGTGCCTGGAGTGCGGGGGGCGGCCAGCCCCAGCATTTT
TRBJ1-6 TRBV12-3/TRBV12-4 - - CASSFSDSPLHF TGTGCCAGCAGTTTTAGCGATTCACCCCTCCACTTT
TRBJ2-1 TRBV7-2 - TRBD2 CASSLVPSGSGGEQFF TGTGCCAGCAGCTTAGTGCCTAGCGGGAGCGGAGGTGAGCAGTTCTTC
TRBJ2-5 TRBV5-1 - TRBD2 CASSLLPGRETQYF TGCGCCAGCAGCTTGTTGCCCGGGAGGGAGACCCAGTACTTC
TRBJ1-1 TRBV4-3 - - CASSQGPRNTEAFF TGCGCCAGCAGCCAAGGGCCACGGAACACTGAAGCTTTCTTT
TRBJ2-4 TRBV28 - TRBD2 CASSGLGYKNIQYF TGTGCCAGCAGTGGACTAGGATACAAAAACATTCAGTACTTC
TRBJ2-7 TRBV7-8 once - CASSLGATRSFGEQYF TGTGCCAGCAGCTTAGGAGCTACTAGGTCGTTTGGCGAGCAGTACTTC
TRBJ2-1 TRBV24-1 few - CATSDSGGNLYNEQFF TGTGCCACCAGTGATTCTGGCGGGAACTTATACAATGAGCAGTTCTTC
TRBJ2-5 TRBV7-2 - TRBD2 CASSYRTSGGQETQYF TGTGCCAGCAGCTACCGGACTAGCGGGGGCCAAGAGACCCAGTACTTC
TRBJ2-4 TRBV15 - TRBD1 CATSSWDRGAKNIQYF TGTGCCACCAGCAGTTGGGACAGGGGAGCCAAAAACATTCAGTACTTC
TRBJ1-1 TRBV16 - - CASSVLNTEAFF TGTGCCAGCAGCGTCCTTAACACTGAAGCTTTCTTT
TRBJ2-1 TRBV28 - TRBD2 CASSSSQTSGSVWNEQFF TGTGCCAGCAGTTCCTCGCAAACTAGCGGGAGTGTGTGGAATGAGCAGTTCTTC
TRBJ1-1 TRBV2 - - CASSGWGANTEAFF TGTGCCAGCAGTGGGTGGGGAGCGAACACTGAAGCTTTCTTT
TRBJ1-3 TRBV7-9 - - CASSLDANTIYF TGTGCCAGCAGCTTAGACGCGAACACCATATATTTT
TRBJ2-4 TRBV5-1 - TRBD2 CASSLAAGGKTIQYF TGCGCCAGCAGCTTGGCCGCGGGGGGCAAAACCATTCAGTACTTC
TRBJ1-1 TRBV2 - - CASSPEGDTAFF TGTGCCAGCAGCCCCGAGGGTGATACGGCTTTCTTT
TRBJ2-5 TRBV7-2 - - CTSAGWETQYF TGTACGTCGGCAGGGTGGGAGACCCAGTACTTC
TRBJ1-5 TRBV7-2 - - CASSLTSSNQPQHF TGTGCCAGCAGCTTAACAAGTAGCAATCAGCCCCAGCATTTT
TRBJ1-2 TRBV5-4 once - CASSLEGRGGRYGYTF TGTGCCAGCAGCTTGGAAGGAAGGGGAGGGCGTTATGGCTACACCTTC
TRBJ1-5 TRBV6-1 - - CASSELRVSNQPQHF TGTGCCAGCAGTGAATTGAGGGTTAGCAATCAGCCCCAGCATTTT
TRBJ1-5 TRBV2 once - CASSVHRDGQPQHF TGTGCCAGCAGTGTTCACAGGGATGGTCAGCCCCAGCATTTT
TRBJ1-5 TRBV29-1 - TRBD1 CSVGQGSSQPQHF TGCAGCGTTGGACAGGGGAGTTCTCAGCCCCAGCATTTT
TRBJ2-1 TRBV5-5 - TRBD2 CASSFLAGDAYNEQFF TGTGCCAGCAGCTTTCTAGCGGGAGACGCCTACAATGAGCAGTTCTTC
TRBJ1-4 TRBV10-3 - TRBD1 CAISPGTGNEKLFF TGTGCCATCAGTCCGGGGACAGGGAATGAAAAACTGTTTTTT
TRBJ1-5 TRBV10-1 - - CAGQGPRPYSNQPQHF TGCGCCGGGCAGGGCCCGAGGCCTTATAGCAATCAGCCCCAGCATTTT
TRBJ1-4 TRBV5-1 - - CASSPRPGQGNEKLFF TGCGCCAGCAGTCCACGACCCGGGCAGGGTAATGAAAAACTGTTTTTT
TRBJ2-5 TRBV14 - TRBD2 CASSQGTSGSFETQYF TGTGCCAGCAGCCAAGGGACCAGCGGGAGTTTTGAGACCCAGTACTTC
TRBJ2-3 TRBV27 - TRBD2 CASSFLADSTDTQYF TGTGCCAGCAGTTTTCTAGCGGATAGCACAGATACGCAGTATTTT
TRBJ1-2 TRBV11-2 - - CASSVRGGYGYTF TGTGCCAGCAGTGTCCGAGGGGGATATGGCTACACCTTC
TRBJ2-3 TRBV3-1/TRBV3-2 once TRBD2 CASRHVAGALNTQYF TGTGCCAGCAGACATGTAGCGGGGGCTCTAAATACGCAGTATTTT
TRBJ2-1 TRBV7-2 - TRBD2 CASSPSGGANEQFF TGTGCCAGCAGCCCTAGCGGGGGGGCGAATGAGCAGTTCTTC
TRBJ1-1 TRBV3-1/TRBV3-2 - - CASSQVQGSSEAFF TGTGCCAGCAGCCAAGTACAGGGTTCGTCTGAAGCTTTCTTT
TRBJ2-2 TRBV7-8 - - CASSERGGQNTGELFF TGTGCCAGCAGCGAGAGGGGAGGCCAGAACACCGGGGAGCTGTTTTTT
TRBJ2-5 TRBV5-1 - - CASSLAGFRETQYF TGCGCCAGCAGCTTGGCAGGGTTCAGGGAGACCCAGTACTTC
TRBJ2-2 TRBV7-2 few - CASSLPTILNTGELFF TGTGCCAGCAGCTTACCGACTATCCTAAACACCGGGGAGCTGTTTTTT
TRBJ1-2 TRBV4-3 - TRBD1 CASSQGTGNGYTF TGCGCCAGCAGCCAAGGGACAGGGAACGGCTACACCTTC
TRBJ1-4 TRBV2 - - CASSGHSNEKLFF TGTGCCAGCAGTGGACACTCGAATGAAAAACTGTTTTTT
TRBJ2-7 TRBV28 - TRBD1 CASNSQGDYEQYF TGTGCCAGCAACTCACAGGGGGACTACGAGCAGTACTTC
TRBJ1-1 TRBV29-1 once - CSVSRGYTEAFF TGCAGCGTTTCTCGGGGATACACTGAAGCTTTCTTT
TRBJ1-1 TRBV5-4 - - CASSSKMNTEAFF TGTGCCAGCAGCTCTAAGATGAACACTGAAGCTTTCTTT
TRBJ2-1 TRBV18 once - CASSPGDTRGKQFF TGTGCCAGCTCACCAGGGGATACAAGGGGAAAGCAGTTCTTC
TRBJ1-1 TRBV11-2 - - CASSQEHTEAFF TGTGCCAGCAGCCAGGAACACACTGAAGCTTTCTTT
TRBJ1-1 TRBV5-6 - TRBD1 CASSLTGTGTEAFF TGTGCCAGCAGCTTGACAGGGACAGGCACTGAAGCTTTCTTT